The following is a T cell receptor beta chain sequence with its context. Profiled with immunoSEQ multiplex PCR; TCRdb holds only in-frame clones, not every one. The sample has 180,000 or so clones, over 70% seen once. The entry originates in a study of blood T cell repertoires in COVID-19. There are 15 residues in the CDR3. Germline V gives CDR1 SGHAT, CDR2 FQNNGV. V dropped 2 bases and J dropped 7 bases, with 17 bases sitting between them. J is TRBJ1-2 and V is TRBV11-2; perhaps TRBD1 as D (6 bases). This clonotype was obtained from a man aged 55-75 years who had been exposed to COVID-19. Sequencing used PBMCs or T cells enriched from blood (not recorded which). CDR3 DNA: TGTGCCAGCAGCTTAACGGGCCCGACAGGTTCTGGCTACACCTTC. Translating gives CASSLTGPTGSGYTF.